This T cell receptor beta chain emerged from a study of shared clonotypes between healthy human individuals. As defined, naive CD8 cells were CD45RO-negative and positively selected for CCR7, with terminally differentiated effector memory CD45RA+ cells excluded. Repertoires were generated with immunoSEQ multiplex PCR, while TCRdb's copy carries only in-frame clones and drops some. The sample lists around 2,000,000 clones, about 92% occurring once. This CDR3 comprises 15 residues. Per germline, CDR1 LNHNV and CDR2 YYDKDF (reference sequence). Trimming took 5 bases from V and 1 from J; bases not matched to a gene: 3.

This clonotype originated in a man in his late teens or twenties in good health. Some clones in this sample may be carry-over from other donors' samples. Sequenced material: naive CD8+ T cells from PBMCs. The V call is TRBV15, the J call TRBJ2-1; 9 bases line up with TRBD1. This chain's CDR3 is CATSRGQGSYNEQFF. The CDR3 nucleotides read TGTGCCACCAGCCGGGGACAGGGATCCTACAATGAGCAGTTCTTC.